This entry describes one T cell receptor beta chain. With 2 bases clipped from V and 9 bases from J, the junction kept 8 bases outside the gene matches. The germline V gene encodes CDR1 SGDLS and CDR2 YYNGEE. The CDR3 covers 15 residues. Produced via immunoSEQ multiplex PCR; TCRdb's table is partial and in-frame only. Counted here are a few hundred thousand clones, around nine tenths occurring once; the ten biggest clones make up 10%. The data originate from a study of blood T cell repertoires in COVID-19. Source material: PBMCs or T cells enriched from blood (not recorded which). The sequence came from a woman aged 45 to 65 who had recovered from COVID-19. V and J are TRBV9 and TRBJ1-6; 7 bases match TRBD1. The CDR3 protein is CASSVGDSSISPLHF. The CDR3 DNA is TGTGCCAGCAGCGTGGGGGACAGCTCCATTTCACCCCTCCACTTT.